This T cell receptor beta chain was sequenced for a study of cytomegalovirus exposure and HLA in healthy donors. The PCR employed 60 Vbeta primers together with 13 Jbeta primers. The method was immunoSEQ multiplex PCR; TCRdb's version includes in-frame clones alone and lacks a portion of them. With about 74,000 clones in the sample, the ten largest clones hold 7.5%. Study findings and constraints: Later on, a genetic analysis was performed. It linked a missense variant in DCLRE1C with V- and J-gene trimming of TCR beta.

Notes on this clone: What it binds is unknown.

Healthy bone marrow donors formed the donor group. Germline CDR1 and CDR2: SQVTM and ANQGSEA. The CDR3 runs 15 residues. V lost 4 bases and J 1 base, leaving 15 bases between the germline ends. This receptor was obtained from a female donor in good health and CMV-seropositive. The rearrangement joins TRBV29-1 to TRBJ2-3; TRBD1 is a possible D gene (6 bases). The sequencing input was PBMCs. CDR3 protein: CSVVRQEEGTDTQYF. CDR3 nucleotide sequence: TGCAGCGTTGTCCGACAGGAGGAGGGCACAGATACGCAGTATTTT.